What follows describes a single TCR beta chain. The antigen is undetermined. The method was immunoSEQ multiplex PCR; TCRdb's version includes in-frame clones alone and lacks a portion of them. The sample holds roughly 32,000 clones, approximately 70% seen once. The record originates from a study of radiotherapy plus CTLA-4 blockade in lung cancer. General observations from the study: Blood TCR clones of tumor origin expanded after radiotherapy plus ipilimumab.

This receptor was obtained from a human donor with non-small cell lung cancer who had stable disease on radiotherapy plus ipilimumab. The sequencing used peripheral blood, collected from a patient treated with radiotherapy plus ipilimumab.

DNA for the CDR3: TGTGCCAGCAGCTTAGCGGGCAAGGGGAACACTGAAGCTTTCTTT. Encoded protein: CASSLAGKGNTEAFF. The chain combines TRBV11-3 with TRBJ1-1; D not resolved. This CDR3 is built from 15 residues. CDR1 and CDR2 from the germline V gene are SGHNT and YENEEA. The V end was cut by 1 base, the J end by 1 base, with 10 bases between.